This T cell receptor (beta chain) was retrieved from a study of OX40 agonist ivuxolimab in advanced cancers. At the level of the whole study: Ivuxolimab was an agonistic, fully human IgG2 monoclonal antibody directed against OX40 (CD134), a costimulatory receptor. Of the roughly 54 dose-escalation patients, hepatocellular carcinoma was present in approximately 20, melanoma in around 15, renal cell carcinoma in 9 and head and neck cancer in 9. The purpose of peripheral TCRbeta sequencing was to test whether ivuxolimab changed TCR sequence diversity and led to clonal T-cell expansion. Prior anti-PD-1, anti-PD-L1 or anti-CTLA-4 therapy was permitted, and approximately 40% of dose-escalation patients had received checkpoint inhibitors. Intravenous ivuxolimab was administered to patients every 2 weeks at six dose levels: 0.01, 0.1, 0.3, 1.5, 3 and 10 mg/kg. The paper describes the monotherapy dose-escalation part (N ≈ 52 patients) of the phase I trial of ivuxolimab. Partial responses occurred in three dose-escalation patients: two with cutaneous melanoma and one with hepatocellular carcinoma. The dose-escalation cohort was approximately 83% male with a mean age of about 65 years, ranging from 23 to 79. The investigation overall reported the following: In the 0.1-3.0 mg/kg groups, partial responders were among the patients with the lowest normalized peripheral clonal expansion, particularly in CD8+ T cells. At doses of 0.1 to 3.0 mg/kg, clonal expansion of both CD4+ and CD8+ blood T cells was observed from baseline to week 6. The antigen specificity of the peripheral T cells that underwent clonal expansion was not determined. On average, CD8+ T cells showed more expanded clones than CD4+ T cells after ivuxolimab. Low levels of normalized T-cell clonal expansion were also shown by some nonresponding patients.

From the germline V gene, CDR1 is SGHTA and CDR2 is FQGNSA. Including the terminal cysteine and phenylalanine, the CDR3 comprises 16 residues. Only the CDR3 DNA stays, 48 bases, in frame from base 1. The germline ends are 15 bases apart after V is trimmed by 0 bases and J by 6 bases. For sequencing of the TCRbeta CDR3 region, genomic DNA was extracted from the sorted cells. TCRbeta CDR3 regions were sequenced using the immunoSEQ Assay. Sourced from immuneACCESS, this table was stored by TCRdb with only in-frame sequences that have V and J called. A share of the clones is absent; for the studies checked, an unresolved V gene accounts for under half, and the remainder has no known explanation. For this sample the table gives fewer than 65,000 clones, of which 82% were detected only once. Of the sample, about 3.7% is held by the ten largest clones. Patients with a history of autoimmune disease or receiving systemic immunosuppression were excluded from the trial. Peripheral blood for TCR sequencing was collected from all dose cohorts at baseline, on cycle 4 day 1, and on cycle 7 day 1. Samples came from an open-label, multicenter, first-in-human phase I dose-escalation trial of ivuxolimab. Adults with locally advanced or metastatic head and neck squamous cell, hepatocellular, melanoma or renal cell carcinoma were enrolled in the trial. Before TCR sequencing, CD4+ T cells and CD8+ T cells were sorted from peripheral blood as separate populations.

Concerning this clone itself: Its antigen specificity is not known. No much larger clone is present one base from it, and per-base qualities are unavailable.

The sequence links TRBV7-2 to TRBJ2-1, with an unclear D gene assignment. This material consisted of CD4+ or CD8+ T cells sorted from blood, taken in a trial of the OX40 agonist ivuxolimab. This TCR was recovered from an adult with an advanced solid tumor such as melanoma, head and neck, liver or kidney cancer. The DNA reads TGTGCCAGCAGCTTAGCGCAGAGGCCGTTTAGCAATGAGCAGTTCTTC. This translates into CASSLAQRPFSNEQFF.